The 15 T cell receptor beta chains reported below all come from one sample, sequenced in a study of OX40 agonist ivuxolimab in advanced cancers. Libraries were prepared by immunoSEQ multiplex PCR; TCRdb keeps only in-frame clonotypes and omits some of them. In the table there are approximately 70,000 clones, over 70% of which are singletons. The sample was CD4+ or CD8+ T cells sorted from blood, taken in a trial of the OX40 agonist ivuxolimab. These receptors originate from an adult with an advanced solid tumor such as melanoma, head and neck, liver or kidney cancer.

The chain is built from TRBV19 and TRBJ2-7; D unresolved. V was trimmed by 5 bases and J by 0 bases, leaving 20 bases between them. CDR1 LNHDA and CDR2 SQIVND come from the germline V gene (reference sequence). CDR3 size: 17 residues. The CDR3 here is CASSQAWATKSSYEQYV. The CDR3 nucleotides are TGTGCCAGTAGTCAGGCATGGGCCACCAAGAGCTCCTACGAGCAGTACGTC.

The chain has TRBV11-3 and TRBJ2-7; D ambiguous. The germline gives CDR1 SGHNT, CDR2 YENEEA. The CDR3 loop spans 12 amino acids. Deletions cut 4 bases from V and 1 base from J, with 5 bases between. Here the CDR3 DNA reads TGTGCCAGCAGCTCTAATTCCTACGAGCAGTACTTC. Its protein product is CASSSNSYEQYF.

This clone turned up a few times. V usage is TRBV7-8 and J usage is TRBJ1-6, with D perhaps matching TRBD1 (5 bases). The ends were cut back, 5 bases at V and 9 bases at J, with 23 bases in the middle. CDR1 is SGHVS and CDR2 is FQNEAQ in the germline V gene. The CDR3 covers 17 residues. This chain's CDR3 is CASSTGSGTGISSPLHF. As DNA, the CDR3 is TGTGCCAGCAGCACTGGCTCCGGGACCGGCATAAGTTCACCCCTCCACTTT.

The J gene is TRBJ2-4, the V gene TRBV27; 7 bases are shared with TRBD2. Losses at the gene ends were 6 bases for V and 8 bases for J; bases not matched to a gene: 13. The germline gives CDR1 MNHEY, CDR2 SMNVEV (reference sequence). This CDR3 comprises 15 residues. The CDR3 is CASSPLGGDWDIQYF. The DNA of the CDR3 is TGTGCCAGCAGCCCCCTGGGGGGGGACTGGGACATTCAGTACTTC.

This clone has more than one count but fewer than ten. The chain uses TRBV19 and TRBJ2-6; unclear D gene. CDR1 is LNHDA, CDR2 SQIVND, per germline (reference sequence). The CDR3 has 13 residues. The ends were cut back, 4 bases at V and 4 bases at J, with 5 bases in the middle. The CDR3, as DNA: TGTGCCAGTAGTACGACGGGGGCCAACGTCCTGACTTTC. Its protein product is CASSTTGANVLTF.

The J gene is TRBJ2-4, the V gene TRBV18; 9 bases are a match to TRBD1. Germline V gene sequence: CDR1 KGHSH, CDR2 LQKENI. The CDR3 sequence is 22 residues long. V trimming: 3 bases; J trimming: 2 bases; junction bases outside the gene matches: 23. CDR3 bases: TGTGCCAGCTCACCTCGAATACTCGGGAACGGGACAGGGTTAGTACCCAAAAACATTCAGTACTTC. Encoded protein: CASSPRILGNGTGLVPKNIQYF.

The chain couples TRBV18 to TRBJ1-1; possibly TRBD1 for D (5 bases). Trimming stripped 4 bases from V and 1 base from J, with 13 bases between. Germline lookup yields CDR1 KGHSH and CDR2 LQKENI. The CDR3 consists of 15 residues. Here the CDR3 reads CASSQGPGTNTEAFF. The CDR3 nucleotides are TGTGCCAGCTCACAGGGGCCTGGGACGAACACTGAAGCTTTCTTT.

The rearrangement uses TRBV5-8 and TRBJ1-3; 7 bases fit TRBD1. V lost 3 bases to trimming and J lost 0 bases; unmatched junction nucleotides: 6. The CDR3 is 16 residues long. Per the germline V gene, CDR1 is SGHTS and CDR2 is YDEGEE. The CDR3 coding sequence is TGTGCCAGCAGCTCCGGACAGGAGTTCTCTGGAAACACCATATATTTT. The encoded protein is CASSSGQEFSGNTIYF.

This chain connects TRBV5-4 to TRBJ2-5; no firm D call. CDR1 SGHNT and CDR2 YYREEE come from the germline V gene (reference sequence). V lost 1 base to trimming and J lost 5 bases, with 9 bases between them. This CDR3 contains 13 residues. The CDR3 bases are TGTGCCAGCAGCTTGAAGGGAATGGAGACCCAGTACTTC. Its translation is CASSLKGMETQYF.

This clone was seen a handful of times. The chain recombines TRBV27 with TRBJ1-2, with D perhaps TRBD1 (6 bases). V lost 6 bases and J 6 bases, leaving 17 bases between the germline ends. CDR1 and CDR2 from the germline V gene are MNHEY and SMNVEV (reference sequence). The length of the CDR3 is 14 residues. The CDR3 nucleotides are TGTGCCAGCAGGGCTACAGGGAAAAGGAATGGCTACACCTTC. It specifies CASRATGKRNGYTF.

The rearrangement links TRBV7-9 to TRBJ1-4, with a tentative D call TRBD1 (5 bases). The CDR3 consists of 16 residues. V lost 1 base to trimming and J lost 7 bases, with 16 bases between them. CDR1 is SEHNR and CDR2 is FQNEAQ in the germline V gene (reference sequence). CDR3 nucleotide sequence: TGTGCCAGCAGCTTAGGTTTCGGTGACGGGGGTGAAAAACTGTTTTTT. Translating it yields CASSLGFGDGGEKLFF.

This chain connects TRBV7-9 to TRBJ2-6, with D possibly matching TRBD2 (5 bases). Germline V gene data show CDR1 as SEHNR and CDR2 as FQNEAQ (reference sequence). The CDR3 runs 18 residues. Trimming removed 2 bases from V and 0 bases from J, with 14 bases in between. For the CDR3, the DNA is TGTGCCAGCAGCTTATCCCTGGGGAGAAGCTCTGGGGCCAACGTCCTGACTTTC. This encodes CASSLSLGRSSGANVLTF.

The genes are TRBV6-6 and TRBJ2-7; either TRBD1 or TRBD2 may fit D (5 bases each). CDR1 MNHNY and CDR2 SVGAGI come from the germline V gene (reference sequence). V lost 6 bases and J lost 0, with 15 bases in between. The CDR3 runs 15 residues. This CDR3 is CASRPYRDASYEQYF. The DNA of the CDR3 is TGTGCCAGCAGACCCTACCGGGACGCCTCCTACGAGCAGTACTTC.

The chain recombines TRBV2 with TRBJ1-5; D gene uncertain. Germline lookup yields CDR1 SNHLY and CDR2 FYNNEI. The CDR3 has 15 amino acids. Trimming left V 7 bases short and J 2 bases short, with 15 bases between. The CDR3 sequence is CASKENRDRNQPQHF. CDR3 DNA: TGTGCCAGCAAGGAGAATCGGGATCGCAATCAGCCCCAGCATTTT.

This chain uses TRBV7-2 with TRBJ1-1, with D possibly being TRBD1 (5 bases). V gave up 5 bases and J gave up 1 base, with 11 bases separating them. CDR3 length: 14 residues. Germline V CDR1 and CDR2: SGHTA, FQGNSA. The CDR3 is CASSPQTGNTEAFF. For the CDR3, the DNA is TGTGCCAGCAGCCCCCAAACAGGGAACACTGAAGCTTTCTTT.